This T cell receptor beta chain was found in a study of identical twins. Study results and limitations: The study found weaker excess twin sharing in beta out-of-frame sequences.

TCRdb re-called the 5' RACE reads through MiXCR, storing one row per CDR3 protein. This sample has approximately 690,000 distinct CDR3 sequences, with around 6.1% found just once. In this sample, this clonotype turned up a few times. Its antigen remains unidentified. Germline CDR1 reads KGHSH; CDR2 reads LQKENI. V was clipped by 2 bases and J by 6 bases, with 14 bases between them. The CDR3 extends over 14 amino acids. The sequenced material came from naive T cells sorted from blood. This chain joins TRBV18 and TRBJ2-7; the D gene could be TRBD1 or TRBD2 (5 bases each). The receptor was derived from a young man in good health. CDR3 in amino acids: CASSPGAGNPEQYF. DNA for the CDR3: TGTGCCAGCTCACCAGGGGCGGGTAACCCCGAGCAGTACTTC.